These 2 T cell receptor beta chains share one sample of origin, sequenced in a study of Graves' ophthalmopathy and Graves' hyperthyroidism. RNA transcripts were the source from which TCR beta CDR3 regions were amplified. HTBI primers served in a first-round RT-PCR, which a second-round multiplex PCR followed. Via MiXCR, TCRdb re-called the multiplex PCR reads, giving one row per CDR3 protein. The sample has about 24,000 distinct CDR3 sequences, about 50% seen once. Sequencing was done on a sample of peripheral blood. These receptors came from an adult woman with stable Graves' hyperthyroidism.

This clonotype is medium-sized by share. The chain has TRBV7-8 and TRBJ2-7, with D hard to call. V lost 7 bases to trimming and J lost 3 bases, with 16 bases between them. The CDR3 has 14 amino acids. Germline lookup yields CDR1 SGHVS and CDR2 FQNEAQ. The CDR3 spells CASTFAYIDYEQYF. In DNA, the CDR3 is TGTGCCAGCACCTTTGCTTATATCGACTACGAGCAGTACTTC.

This clonotype is medium-sized (0.01 to 0.1%) in the sample. The chain combines TRBV19 with TRBJ2-1; a possible D gene is TRBD1 (8 bases). CDR1 is LNHDA and CDR2 is SQIVND in the germline V gene (reference sequence). There are 17 residues in the CDR3. V gave up 7 bases and J gave up 5 bases, with 24 bases separating them. The CDR3, as DNA: TGTGCCAGTACCCTATGGGCGGGGGACAGGATAAACAATGAGCAGTTCTTC. Amino acid sequence: CASTLWAGDRINNEQFF.